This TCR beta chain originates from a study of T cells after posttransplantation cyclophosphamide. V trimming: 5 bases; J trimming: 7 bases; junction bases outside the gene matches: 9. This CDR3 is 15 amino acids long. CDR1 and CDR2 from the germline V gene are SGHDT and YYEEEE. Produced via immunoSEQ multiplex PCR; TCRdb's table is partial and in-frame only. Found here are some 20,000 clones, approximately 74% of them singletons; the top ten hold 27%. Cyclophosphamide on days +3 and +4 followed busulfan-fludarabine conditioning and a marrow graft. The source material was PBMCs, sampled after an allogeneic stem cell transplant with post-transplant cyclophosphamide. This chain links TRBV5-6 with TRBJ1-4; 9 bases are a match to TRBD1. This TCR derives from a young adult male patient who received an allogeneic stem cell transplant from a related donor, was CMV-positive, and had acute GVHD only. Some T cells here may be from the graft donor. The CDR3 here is CASSLLPGQGEKLFF. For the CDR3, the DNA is TGTGCCAGCAGTCTTCTCCCGGGACAGGGTGAAAAACTGTTTTTT.